This T cell receptor (beta chain) derives from a study of beta chain features in type 1 diabetes. Study results and caveats: Among patients with Type 1 diabetes, TCRB CDR3s were moderately but significantly shorter in every one of the four CD4+ subsets.

With respect to this clone: What it binds is not known.

The CDR3 sequence is 15 residues long. Germline CDR1 MNHEY, CDR2 SMNVEV (reference sequence). Trimming removed 3 bases at V and 5 bases at J, with 15 bases between. Every isolated RNA sample was fully reverse transcribed, so sequencing captured expressed TCRB transcripts. This table comes from immunoSEQ multiplex PCR, and its TCRdb copy is limited to in-frame clones, with some not included. Altogether roughly 180,000 clones are present, 6.5% to 8.5% being singletons, with the ten largest covering under 0.55%. The source is a man aged 18 to 29 with type 1 diabetes. Sequencing used central memory CD4+ T cells from blood. This sequence joins TRBV27 and TRBJ2-3; a weak D match, TRBD1 (7 bases). CDR3 nucleotide sequence: TGTGCCAGCAGTTTTGGGACAGCCGGGAGAGATACGCAGTATTTT. It is translated as CASSFGTAGRDTQYF.